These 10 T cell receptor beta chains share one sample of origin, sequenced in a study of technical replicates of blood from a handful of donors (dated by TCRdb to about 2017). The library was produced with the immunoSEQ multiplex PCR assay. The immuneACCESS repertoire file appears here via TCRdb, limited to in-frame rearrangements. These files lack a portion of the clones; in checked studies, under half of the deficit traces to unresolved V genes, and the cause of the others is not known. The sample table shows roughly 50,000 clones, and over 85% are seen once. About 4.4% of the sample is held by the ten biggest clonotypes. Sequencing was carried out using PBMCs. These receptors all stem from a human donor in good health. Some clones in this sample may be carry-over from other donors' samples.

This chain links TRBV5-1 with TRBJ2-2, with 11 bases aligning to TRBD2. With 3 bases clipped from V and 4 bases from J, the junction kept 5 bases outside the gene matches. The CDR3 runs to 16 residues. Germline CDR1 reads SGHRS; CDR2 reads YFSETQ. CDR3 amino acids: CASSSTSGGATGELFF. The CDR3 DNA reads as TGCGCCAGCAGCTCTACTAGCGGGGGAGCCACCGGGGAGCTGTTTTTT. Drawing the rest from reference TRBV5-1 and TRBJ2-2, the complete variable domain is KAGVTQTPRYLIKTRGQQVTLSCSPISGHRSVSWYQQTPGQGLQFLFEYFSETQRNKGNFPGRFSGRQFSNSRSEMNVSTLELGDSALYLCASSSTSGGATGELFFGEGSRLTVL.

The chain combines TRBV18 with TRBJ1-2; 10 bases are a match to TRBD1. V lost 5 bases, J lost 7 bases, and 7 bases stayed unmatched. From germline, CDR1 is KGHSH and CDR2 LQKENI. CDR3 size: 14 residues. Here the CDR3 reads CASSSTGQGGGYTF. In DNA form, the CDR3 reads TGTGCCAGCTCATCAACTGGACAGGGGGGTGGCTACACCTTC.

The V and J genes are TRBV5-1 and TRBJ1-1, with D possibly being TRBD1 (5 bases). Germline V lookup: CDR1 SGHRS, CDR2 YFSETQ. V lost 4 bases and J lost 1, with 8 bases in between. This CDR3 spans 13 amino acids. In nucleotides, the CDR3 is TGCGCCAGCAGCCGGCAGGGGAACACTGAAGCTTTCTTT. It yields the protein CASSRQGNTEAFF.

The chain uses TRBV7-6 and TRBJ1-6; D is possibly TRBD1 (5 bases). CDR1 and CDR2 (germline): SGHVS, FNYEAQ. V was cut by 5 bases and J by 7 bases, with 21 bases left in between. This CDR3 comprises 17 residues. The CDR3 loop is CASSQIIGGGANSPLHF. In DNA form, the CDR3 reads TGTGCCAGCAGCCAGATCATCGGAGGAGGGGCAAATTCACCCCTCCACTTT. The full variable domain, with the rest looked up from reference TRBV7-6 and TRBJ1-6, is GAGVSQSPRYKVTKRGQDVALRCDPISGHVSLYWYRQALGQGPEFLTYFNYEAQQDKSGLPNDRFSAERPEGSISTLTIQRTEQRDSAMYRCASSQIIGGGANSPLHFGNGTRLTVT.

Here the CDR3 DNA reads TGTGCCAGCAGCTTGAGTCAGGGGCTGAACACTGAAGCTTTCTTT. It is translated as CASSLSQGLNTEAFF. The V gene is TRBV5-4, the J gene TRBJ1-1, with D possibly TRBD1 on 6 matching bases. Trimming shortened V by 1 base and J by 0 bases, and 10 bases separated the two germline ends. Germline V lookup: CDR1 SGHNT, CDR2 YYREEE (reference sequence). This CDR3 comprises 15 residues.

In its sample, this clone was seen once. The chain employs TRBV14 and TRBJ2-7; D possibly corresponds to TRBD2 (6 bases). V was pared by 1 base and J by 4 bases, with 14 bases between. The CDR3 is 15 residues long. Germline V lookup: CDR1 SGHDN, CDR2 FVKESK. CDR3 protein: CASSQALLAGYEQYF. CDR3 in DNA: TGTGCCAGCAGCCAAGCCCTCTTGGCGGGGTACGAGCAGTACTTC.

The DNA of the CDR3 is TGCGCCAGCAGCTCGGGTAGGTTGGGGGCTCCACCCCTCCACTTT. It yields the protein CASSSGRLGAPPLHF. The chain joins TRBV5-1 to TRBJ1-6, with a weak D call TRBD1 (6 bases). V lost 3 bases, J lost 11 bases, and 18 bases lay in between. CDR1 is SGHRS, CDR2 YFSETQ, per germline. This CDR3 region has 15 residues.

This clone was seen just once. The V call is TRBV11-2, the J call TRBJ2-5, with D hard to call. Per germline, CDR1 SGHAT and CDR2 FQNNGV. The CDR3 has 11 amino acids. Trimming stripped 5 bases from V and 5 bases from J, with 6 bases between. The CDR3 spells CASSPSETQYF. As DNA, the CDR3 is TGTGCCAGCAGCCCGTCGGAGACCCAGTACTTC.

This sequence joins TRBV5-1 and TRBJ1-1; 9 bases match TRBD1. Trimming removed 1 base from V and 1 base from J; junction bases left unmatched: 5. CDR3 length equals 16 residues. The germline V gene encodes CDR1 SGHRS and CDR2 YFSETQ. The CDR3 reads CASSLIGTGPNTEAFF. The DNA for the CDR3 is TGCGCCAGCAGCTTGATAGGGACAGGGCCGAACACTGAAGCTTTCTTT.

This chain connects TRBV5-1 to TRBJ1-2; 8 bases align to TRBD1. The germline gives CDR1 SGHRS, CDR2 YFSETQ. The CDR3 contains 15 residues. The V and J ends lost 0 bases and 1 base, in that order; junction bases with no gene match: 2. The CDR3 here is CASSLGTGNNYGYTF. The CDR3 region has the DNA TGCGCCAGCAGCTTGGGGACAGGGAATAACTATGGCTACACCTTC.